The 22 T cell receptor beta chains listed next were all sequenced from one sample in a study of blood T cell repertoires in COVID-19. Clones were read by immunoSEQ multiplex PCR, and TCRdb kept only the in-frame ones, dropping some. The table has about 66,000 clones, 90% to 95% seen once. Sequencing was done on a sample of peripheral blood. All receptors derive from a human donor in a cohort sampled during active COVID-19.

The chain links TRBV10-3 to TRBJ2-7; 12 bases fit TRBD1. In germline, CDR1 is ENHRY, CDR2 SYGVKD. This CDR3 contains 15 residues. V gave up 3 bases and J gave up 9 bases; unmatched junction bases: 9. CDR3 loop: CAISEWGTGGEGQYF. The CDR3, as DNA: TGTGCCATCAGTGAATGGGGGACAGGGGGCGAAGGGCAGTACTTC.

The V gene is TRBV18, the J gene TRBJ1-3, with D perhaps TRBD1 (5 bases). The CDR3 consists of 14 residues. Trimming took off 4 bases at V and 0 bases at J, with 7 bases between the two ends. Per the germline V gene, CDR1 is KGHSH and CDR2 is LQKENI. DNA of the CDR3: TGTGCCAGCTCACAACAGGTCTCTGGAAACACCATATATTTT. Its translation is CASSQQVSGNTIYF.

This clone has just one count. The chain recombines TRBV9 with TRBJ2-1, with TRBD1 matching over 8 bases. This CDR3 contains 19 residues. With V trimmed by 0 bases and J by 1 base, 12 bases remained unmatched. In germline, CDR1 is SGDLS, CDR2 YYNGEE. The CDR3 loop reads CASSVGRVGTGGSYNEQFF. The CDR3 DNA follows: TGTGCCAGCAGCGTAGGTAGGGTCGGGACAGGCGGTTCCTACAATGAGCAGTTCTTC.

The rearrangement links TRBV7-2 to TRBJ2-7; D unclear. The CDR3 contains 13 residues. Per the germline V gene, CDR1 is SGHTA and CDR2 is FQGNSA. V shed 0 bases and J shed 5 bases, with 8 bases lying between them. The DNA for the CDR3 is TGTGCCAGCAGCTTAGCTAGCAGCCACGAGCAGTACTTC. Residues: CASSLASSHEQYF. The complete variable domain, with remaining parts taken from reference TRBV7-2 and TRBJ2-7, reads GAGVSQSPSNKVTEKGKDVELRCDPISGHTALYWYRQSLGQGLEFLIYFQGNSAPDKSGLPSDRFSAERTGGSVSTLTIQRTQQEDSAVYLCASSLASSHEQYFGPGTRLTVT.

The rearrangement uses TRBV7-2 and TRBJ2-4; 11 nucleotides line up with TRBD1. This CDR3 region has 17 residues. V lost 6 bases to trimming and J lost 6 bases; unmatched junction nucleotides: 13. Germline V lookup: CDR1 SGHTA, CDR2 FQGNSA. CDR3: CASSPRSGTGGRNIQYF. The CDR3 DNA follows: TGTGCCAGCAGTCCGCGTTCCGGGACAGGGGGTCGAAACATTCAGTACTTC.

CDR3 DNA: TGTGCCAGCAGTTACTCTCGGCAGACAAACACTGAAGCTTTCTTT. Amino acid sequence: CASSYSRQTNTEAFF. V and J are TRBV6-5 and TRBJ1-1; unclear D gene. Germline V gene data show CDR1 as MNHEY and CDR2 as SVGAGI. The CDR3 loop spans 15 amino acids. The germline V and J ends were trimmed by 0 bases and 2 bases, with 10 bases remaining between them.

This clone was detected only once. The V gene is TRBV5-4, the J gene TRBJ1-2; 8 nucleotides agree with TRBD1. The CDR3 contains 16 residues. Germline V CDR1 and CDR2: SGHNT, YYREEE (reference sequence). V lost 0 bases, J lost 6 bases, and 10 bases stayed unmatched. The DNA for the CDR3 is TGTGCCAGCAGCTTGGCCTTCTCGACAGGGGACCATGGCTACACCTTC. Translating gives CASSLAFSTGDHGYTF.

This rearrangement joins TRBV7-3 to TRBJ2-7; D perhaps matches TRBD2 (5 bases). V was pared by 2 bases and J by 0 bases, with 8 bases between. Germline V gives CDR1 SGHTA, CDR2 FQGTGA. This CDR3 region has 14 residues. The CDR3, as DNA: TGTGCCAGCAGCTTAGCGGGTTCCTCCTACGAGCAGTACTTC. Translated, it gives CASSLAGSSYEQYF.

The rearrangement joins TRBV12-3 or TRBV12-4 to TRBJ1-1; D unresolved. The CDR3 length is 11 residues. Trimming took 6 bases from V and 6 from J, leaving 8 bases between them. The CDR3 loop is CASSRLSEAFF. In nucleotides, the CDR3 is TGTGCCAGCAGCCGACTTTCTGAAGCTTTCTTT.

CDR3: CASSIGPGQYYEQYF. The CDR3 DNA sequence: TGTGCCAGTAGTATAGGGCCGGGACAGTACTACGAGCAGTACTTC. This chain uses TRBV19 with TRBJ2-7; 7 bases map to TRBD1. Unmatched junction bases numbered 6, after V lost 1 base and J lost 3 bases. Looked up from germline, CDR1 is LNHDA and CDR2 is SQIVND (reference sequence). CDR3 length equals 15 residues.

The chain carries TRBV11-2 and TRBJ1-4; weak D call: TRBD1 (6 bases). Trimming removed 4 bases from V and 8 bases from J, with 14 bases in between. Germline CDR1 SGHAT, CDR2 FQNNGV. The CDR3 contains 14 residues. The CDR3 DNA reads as TGTGCCAGCAGCTCGGGGACATGGGACGAAAAACTGTTTTTT. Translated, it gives CASSSGTWDEKLFF.

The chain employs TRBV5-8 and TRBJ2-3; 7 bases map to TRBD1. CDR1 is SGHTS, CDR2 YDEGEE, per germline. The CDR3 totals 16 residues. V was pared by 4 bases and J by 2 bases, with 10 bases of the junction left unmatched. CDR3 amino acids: CASSPPGTEPTDTQYF. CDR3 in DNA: TGTGCCAGCAGCCCCCCCGGGACAGAGCCCACAGATACGCAGTATTTT.

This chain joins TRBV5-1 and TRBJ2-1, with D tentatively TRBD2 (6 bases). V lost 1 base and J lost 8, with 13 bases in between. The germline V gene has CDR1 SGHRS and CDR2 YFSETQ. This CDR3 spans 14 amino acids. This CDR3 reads CASSLSSAGDEQFF. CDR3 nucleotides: TGCGCCAGCAGCTTGTCTAGCGCCGGGGATGAGCAGTTCTTC.

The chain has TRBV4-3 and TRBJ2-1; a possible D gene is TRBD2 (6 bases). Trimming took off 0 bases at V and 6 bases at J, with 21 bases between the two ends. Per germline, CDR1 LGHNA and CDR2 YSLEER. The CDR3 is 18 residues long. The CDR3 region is CASSQEGLVLSPINEQFF. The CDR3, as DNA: TGCGCCAGCAGCCAAGAGGGACTCGTTCTCTCCCCAATCAATGAGCAGTTCTTC.

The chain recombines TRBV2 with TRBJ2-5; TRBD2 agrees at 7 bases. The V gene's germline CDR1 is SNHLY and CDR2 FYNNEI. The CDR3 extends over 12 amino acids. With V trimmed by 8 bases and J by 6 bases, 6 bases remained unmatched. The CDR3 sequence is CASGPSGQTQYF. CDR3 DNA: TGTGCCAGCGGGCCTAGCGGACAGACCCAGTACTTC.

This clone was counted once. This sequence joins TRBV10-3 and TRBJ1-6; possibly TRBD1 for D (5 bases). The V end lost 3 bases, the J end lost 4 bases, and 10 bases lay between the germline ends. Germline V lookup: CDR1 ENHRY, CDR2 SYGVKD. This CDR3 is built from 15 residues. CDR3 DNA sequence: TGTGCCATCAGTGAACAGGTGCCGTATAATTCACCCCTCCACTTT. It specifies CAISEQVPYNSPLHF.

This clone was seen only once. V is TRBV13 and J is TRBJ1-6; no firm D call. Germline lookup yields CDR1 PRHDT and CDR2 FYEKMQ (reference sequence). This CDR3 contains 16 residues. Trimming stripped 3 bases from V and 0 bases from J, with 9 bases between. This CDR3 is CASSLGPSSYNSPLHF. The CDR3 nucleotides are TGTGCCAGCAGCTTGGGCCCGAGCTCCTATAATTCACCCCTCCACTTT.

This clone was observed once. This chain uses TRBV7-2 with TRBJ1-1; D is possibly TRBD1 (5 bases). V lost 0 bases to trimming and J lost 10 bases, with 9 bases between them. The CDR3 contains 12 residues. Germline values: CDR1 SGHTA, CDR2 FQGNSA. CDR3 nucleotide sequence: TGTGCCAGCAGCTTAGCGACGACAGCAGCTTTCTTT. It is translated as CASSLATTAAFF.

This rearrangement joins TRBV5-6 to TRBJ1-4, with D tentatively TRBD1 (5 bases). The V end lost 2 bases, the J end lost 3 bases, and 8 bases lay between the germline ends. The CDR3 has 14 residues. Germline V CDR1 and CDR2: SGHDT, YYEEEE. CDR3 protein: CASSFRVPNEKLFF. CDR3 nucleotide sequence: TGTGCCAGCAGCTTCAGGGTGCCTAATGAAAAACTGTTTTTT.

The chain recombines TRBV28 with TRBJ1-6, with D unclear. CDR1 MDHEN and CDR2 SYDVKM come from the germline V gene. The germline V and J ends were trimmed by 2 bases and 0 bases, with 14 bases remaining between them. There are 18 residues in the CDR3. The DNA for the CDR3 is TGTGCCAGCAGTTTACGAGTGTCAGGAAACTCCTATAATTCACCCCTCCACTTT. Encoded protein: CASSLRVSGNSYNSPLHF.

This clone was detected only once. DNA for the CDR3: TGCGCCAGCAGCTTAAGCGCAGGCACAGATACGCAGTATTTT. Amino acid sequence: CASSLSAGTDTQYF. The V gene is TRBV5-1, the J gene TRBJ2-3; D remains unclear. V was clipped by 2 bases and J by 1 base, with 8 bases between them. Germline V gene sequence: CDR1 SGHRS, CDR2 YFSETQ. This CDR3 is 14 amino acids long. Variable domain in full (rest from reference TRBV5-1 and TRBJ2-3): KAGVTQTPRYLIKTRGQQVTLSCSPISGHRSVSWYQQTPGQGLQFLFEYFSETQRNKGNFPGRFSGRQFSNSRSEMNVSTLELGDSALYLCASSLSAGTDTQYFGPGTRLTVL.

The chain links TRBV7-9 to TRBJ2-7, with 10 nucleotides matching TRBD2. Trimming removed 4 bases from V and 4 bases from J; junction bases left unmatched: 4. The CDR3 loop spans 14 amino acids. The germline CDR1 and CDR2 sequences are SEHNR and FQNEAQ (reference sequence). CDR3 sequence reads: CASSSGTSEYEQYF. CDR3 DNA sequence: TGTGCCAGCAGCTCCGGGACTAGCGAGTACGAGCAGTACTTC.